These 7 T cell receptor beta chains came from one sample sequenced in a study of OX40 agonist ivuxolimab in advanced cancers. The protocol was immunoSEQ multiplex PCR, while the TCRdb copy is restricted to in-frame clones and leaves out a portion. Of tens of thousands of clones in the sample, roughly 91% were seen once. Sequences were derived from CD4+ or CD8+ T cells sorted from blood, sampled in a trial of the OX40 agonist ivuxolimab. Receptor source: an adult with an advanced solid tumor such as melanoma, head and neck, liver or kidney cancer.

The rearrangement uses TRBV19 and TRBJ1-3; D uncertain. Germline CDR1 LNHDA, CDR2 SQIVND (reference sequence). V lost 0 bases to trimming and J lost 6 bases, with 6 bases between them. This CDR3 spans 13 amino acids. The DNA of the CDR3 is TGTGCCAGTAGTATAGATTCAACAAACACCATATATTTT. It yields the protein CASSIDSTNTIYF.

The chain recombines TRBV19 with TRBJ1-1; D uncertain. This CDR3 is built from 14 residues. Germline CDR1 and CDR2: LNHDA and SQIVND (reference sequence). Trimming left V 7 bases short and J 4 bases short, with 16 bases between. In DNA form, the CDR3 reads TGTGCCAGTACCCCCGAAGGCGCGGGCACTGAAGCTTTCTTT. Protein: CASTPEGAGTEAFF.

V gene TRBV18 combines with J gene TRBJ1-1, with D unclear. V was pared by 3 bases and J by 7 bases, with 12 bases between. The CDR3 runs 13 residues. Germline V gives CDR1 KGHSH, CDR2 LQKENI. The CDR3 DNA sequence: TGTGCCAGCTCACCGGGAGTGAATCTTGAAGCTTTCTTT. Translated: CASSPGVNLEAFF.

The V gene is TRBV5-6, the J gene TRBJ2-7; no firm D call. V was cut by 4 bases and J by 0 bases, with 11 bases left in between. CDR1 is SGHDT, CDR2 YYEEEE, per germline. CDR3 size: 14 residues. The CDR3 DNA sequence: TGTGCCAGCAGCGCCTGGACGGCCTCCTACGAGCAGTACTTC. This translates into CASSAWTASYEQYF.

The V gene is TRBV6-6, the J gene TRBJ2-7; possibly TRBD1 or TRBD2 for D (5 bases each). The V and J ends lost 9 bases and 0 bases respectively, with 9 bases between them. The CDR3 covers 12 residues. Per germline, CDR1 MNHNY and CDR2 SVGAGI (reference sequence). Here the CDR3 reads CASIGTSYEQYF. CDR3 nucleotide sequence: TGTGCCAGTATTGGGACCTCCTACGAGCAGTACTTC.

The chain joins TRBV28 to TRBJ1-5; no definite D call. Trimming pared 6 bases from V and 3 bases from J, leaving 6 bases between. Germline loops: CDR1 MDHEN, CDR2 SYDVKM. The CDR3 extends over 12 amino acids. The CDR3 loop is CASSETNQPQHF. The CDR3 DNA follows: TGTGCCAGCAGCGAAACCAATCAGCCCCAGCATTTT.

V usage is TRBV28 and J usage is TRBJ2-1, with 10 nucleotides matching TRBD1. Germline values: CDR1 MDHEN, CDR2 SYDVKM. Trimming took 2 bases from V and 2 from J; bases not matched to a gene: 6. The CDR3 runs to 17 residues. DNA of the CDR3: TGTGCCAGCAGTTTACACGGACAGGGGGTGACCTACAATGAGCAGTTCTTC. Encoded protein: CASSLHGQGVTYNEQFF.